One and the same sample provided the 30 T cell receptor beta chains below, sequenced in a study of human T cells and chemical hapten exposure. Sample time point: patch test 2, 6 weeks after DPC sensitization. Treatment denoted: therapeutic diphenylcyclopropenone sensitization with weekly scalp DPC. TCRdb re-called the RACE reads through MiXCR, storing one row per CDR3 protein. This table holds roughly 92,000 distinct CDR3 sequences, roughly 10% found once. This material consisted of whole blood, taken in connection with sensitization to the hapten diphenylcyclopropenone (DPC). The origin of the receptors is a woman between 40 and 50 years old with alopecia areata. Some clones in this sample may be carry-over from other donors' samples.

The table lists this clonotype with a few counts. V usage is TRBV7-2 and J usage is TRBJ2-7; 12 positions agree with TRBD2. The CDR3 sequence is 17 residues long. V lost 5 bases and J lost 3; bases outside the gene matches: 11. CDR1 is SGHTA and CDR2 is FQGNSA in the germline V gene. The CDR3 region has the DNA TGTGCCAGCAGCCATCGGGGCGGACTAGCGGGAAACTACGAGCAGTACTTC. It codes for CASSHRGGLAGNYEQYF.

The V call is TRBV5-5, the J call TRBJ1-1; tentative D call: TRBD1 (5 bases). Germline V gene data show CDR1 as SGHKS and CDR2 as YYEKEE (reference sequence). The CDR3 has 16 residues. Between the trimmed V and J ends, which lost 0 bases and 5 bases, there was a span of 17 bases. This chain's CDR3 is CASSLELRGRGTEAFF. The CDR3 DNA sequence: TGTGCCAGCAGCTTGGAATTGAGGGGACGGGGAACTGAAGCTTTCTTT.

This clonotype was seen at least ten times. The chain recombines TRBV30 with TRBJ2-7; the D gene could be TRBD1 or TRBD2 (5 bases each). The CDR3 contains 14 residues. V was cut by 4 bases and J by 2 bases, with 15 bases left in between. The germline V gene has CDR1 GTSNPN and CDR2 SVGIG (reference sequence). CDR3 sequence (DNA): TGTGCCTGGAACGTAGGGACGCCTACCTACGAGCAGTACTTC. Protein: CAWNVGTPTYEQYF.

The rearrangement uses TRBV11-2 and TRBJ2-3, with 7 bases identical to TRBD2. Germline CDR1 is SGHAT and CDR2 is FQNNGV. V trimming: 4 bases; J trimming: 2 bases; junction bases outside the gene matches: 6. The CDR3 length is 15 residues. The CDR3 coding sequence is TGTGCCAGCAGCTGGGCGAGCGGGGCCACAGATACGCAGTATTTT. Encoded protein: CASSWASGATDTQYF.

This clonotype has ten or more counts. The rearrangement joins TRBV5-1 to TRBJ2-2; possible D gene TRBD2, 6 bases. The CDR3 extends over 15 amino acids. The germline gives CDR1 SGHRS, CDR2 YFSETQ. Trimming removed 0 bases at V and 3 bases at J, with 9 bases between. CDR3 sequence reads: CASSLEGGDTGELFF. For the CDR3, the DNA is TGCGCCAGCAGCTTGGAAGGAGGGGACACCGGGGAGCTGTTTTTT.

This clonotype was observed at least ten times. V gene TRBV28 combines with J gene TRBJ1-5; the D is unclear. Germline V gene lookup returns CDR1 MDHEN and CDR2 SYDVKM. V was shortened by 6 bases and J by 0 bases, with 6 bases between the two germline ends. The CDR3 runs to 13 residues. CDR3 sequence (DNA): TGTGCCAGCAGCTTAGATAGCAATCAGCCCCAGCATTTT. This codes for CASSLDSNQPQHF.

In this sample, this clonotype turned up many times. V usage is TRBV2 and J usage is TRBJ1-6; TRBD1 matches 9 bases. Germline CDR1 is SNHLY and CDR2 is FYNNEI. V lost 5 bases, J lost 6 bases, and 8 bases stayed unmatched. This CDR3 is built from 16 residues. The DNA for the CDR3 is TGTGCCAGCAGTCCCGGGACAGGGAGTCGTAATTCACCCCTCCACTTT. This gives the protein CASSPGTGSRNSPLHF. The full variable domain, in which reference TRBV2 and TRBJ1-6 provide the parts outside the CDR3, is EPEVTQTPSHQVTQMGQEVILRCVPISNHLYFYWYRQILGQKVEFLVSFYNNEISEKSEIFDDQFSVERPDGSNFTLKIRSTKLEDSAMYFCASSPGTGSRNSPLHFGNGTRLTVT.

At least ten counts were recorded for this clonotype. The V call is TRBV7-2, the J call TRBJ2-5; TRBD2 is a possible D gene (5 bases). The CDR3 extends over 12 amino acids. Germline V gives CDR1 SGHTA, CDR2 FQGNSA. V dropped 3 bases and J dropped 9 bases, with 11 bases sitting between them. CDR3 nucleotide sequence: TGTGCCAGCAGCTTTCAGAGGGATGCCCAGTACTTC. As protein: CASSFQRDAQYF.

V is TRBV3-1 and J is TRBJ1-5; D is perhaps TRBD1 (5 bases). The ends were cut back, 1 base at V and 2 bases at J, with 9 bases in the middle. The CDR3 is made up of 15 amino acids. In germline, CDR1 is LGHDT, CDR2 YNNKEL (reference sequence). The CDR3 sequence: CASSQGGRGNQPQHF. In nucleotides, the CDR3 is TGTGCCAGCAGCCAAGGGGGCAGGGGCAATCAGCCCCAGCATTTT.

The chain combines TRBV15 with TRBJ2-1; D not resolved. This CDR3 contains 15 residues. V lost 0 bases, J lost 4 bases, and 10 bases lay in between. Germline loops: CDR1 LNHNV, CDR2 YYDKDF (reference sequence). The CDR3 protein is CATSRERRQYNEQFF. DNA of the CDR3: TGTGCCACCAGCAGAGAAAGGCGTCAGTACAATGAGCAGTTCTTC.

This clonotype was seen many times. The genes are TRBV28 and TRBJ2-7; no clear D gene. The CDR3 runs 13 residues. Germline values: CDR1 MDHEN, CDR2 SYDVKM. Trimming stripped 2 bases from V and 1 base from J, with 6 bases between. CDR3 residues: CASSLPQSYEQYF. The DNA of the CDR3 is TGTGCCAGCAGTTTACCGCAGTCCTACGAGCAGTACTTC.

This clonotype was seen only once. The chain couples TRBV18 to TRBJ1-2, with D tentatively TRBD1 (5 bases). Germline CDR1 and CDR2: KGHSH and LQKENI. CDR3 length: 15 residues. The V and J ends lost 5 bases and 3 bases respectively, with 16 bases between them. The DNA for the CDR3 is TGTGCCAGCTCATCCGGGACTCCTGACTACTATGGCTACACCTTC. Translating it yields CASSSGTPDYYGYTF.

This clonotype showed up many times. V is TRBV4-3 and J is TRBJ2-7; D possibly corresponds to TRBD2 (6 bases). The CDR3 extends over 13 amino acids. Germline CDR1 LGHNA, CDR2 YSLEER. The ends were cut back, 1 base at V and 2 bases at J, with 6 bases in the middle. Written as DNA, the CDR3 is TGCGCCAGCAGCCAAGGACTAGCCTACGAGCAGTACTTC. Amino acids: CASSQGLAYEQYF.

The chain has TRBV7-9 and TRBJ1-5; TRBD1 agrees at 8 bases. Losses at the gene ends were 5 bases for V and 7 bases for J; bases not matched to a gene: 7. Per germline, CDR1 SEHNR and CDR2 FQNEAQ (reference sequence). CDR3 length: 14 residues. CDR3 region: CASSRAGGEQPQHF. The DNA of the CDR3 is TGTGCCAGCAGCCGGGCAGGGGGCGAGCAGCCCCAGCATTTT.

This clonotype was recorded a few times. The V gene is TRBV9, the J gene TRBJ2-5; tentative D call: TRBD2 (7 bases). V shed 0 bases and J shed 9 bases, with 12 bases lying between them. The CDR3 has 13 residues. Germline V CDR1 and CDR2: SGDLS, YYNGEE. The CDR3 sequence: CASSVDGGLAQYF. For the CDR3, the DNA is TGTGCCAGCAGCGTAGACGGGGGGCTGGCCCAGTACTTC.

In its sample, this clonotype was seen many times. The chain recombines TRBV2 with TRBJ1-2, with D maybe TRBD1 (5 bases). In germline, CDR1 is SNHLY, CDR2 FYNNEI. CDR3 length: 14 residues. Between the trimmed V and J ends, which lost 4 bases and 5 bases, there was a span of 14 bases. The CDR3 loop reads CASSGQGGEYGYTF. DNA for the CDR3: TGTGCCAGCAGTGGGCAGGGCGGAGAATATGGCTACACCTTC.

This clonotype was counted a few times. The chain employs TRBV5-1 and TRBJ1-1, with a possible D match to TRBD1 (6 bases). The CDR3 has 16 amino acids. Trimming pared 3 bases from V and 5 bases from J, leaving 20 bases between. Germline CDR1 SGHRS, CDR2 YFSETQ. The CDR3: CASSWGASSGNTEAFF. Here the CDR3 DNA reads TGCGCCAGCAGCTGGGGGGCGTCAAGTGGTAATACTGAAGCTTTCTTT.

A note on this clonotype: One base away lies a much larger clone, so this may be a sequencing read error. V is TRBV2 and J is TRBJ2-4; 9 bases line up with TRBD1. Germline trimming cut 8 bases from V and 9 bases from J; bases unmatched to any gene: 8. Per the germline V gene, CDR1 is SNHLY and CDR2 is FYNNEI. This CDR3 region has 13 residues. The CDR3 DNA reads as TGTGCCAGCTGTGCCCGGGACAGGGCCATTCAGTACTTC. The encoded protein is CASCARDRAIQYF.

This clonotype came up a few times. Written as DNA, the CDR3 is TGTGCCAGCAGTGAACCGGGGTTCTACGAGCAGTACTTC. Translation gives CASSEPGFYEQYF. The rearrangement joins TRBV6-1 to TRBJ2-7; possibly TRBD2 for D (5 bases). In germline, CDR1 is MNHNS, CDR2 SASEGT. The germline V and J ends were trimmed by 2 bases and 3 bases, with 8 bases remaining between them. The CDR3 is 13 amino acids.

This clonotype was seen ten or more times. This chain connects TRBV7-2 to TRBJ2-7, with TRBD1 identical over 7 bases. The V gene's germline CDR1 is SGHTA and CDR2 FQGNSA. V lost 5 bases to trimming and J lost 4 bases; unmatched junction nucleotides: 8. CDR3 length equals 14 residues. CDR3 loop: CASSLRDSLYEQYF. The CDR3 nucleotides read TGTGCCAGCAGCCTCCGGGACAGTCTTTACGAGCAGTACTTC.

This clonotype was found many times. The chain links TRBV25-1 to TRBJ2-1, with 10 bases lining up with TRBD2. The CDR3 is 15 amino acids. Trimming cost V 8 bases and J 5 bases; bases outside gene matches: 9. Germline values: CDR1 MGHDK, CDR2 SYGVNS. The CDR3 coding sequence is TGTGCCAGCGCCAGTCTAGCGGGAGTGGACAATGAGCAGTTCTTC. This gives the protein CASASLAGVDNEQFF.

The rearrangement uses TRBV4-3 and TRBJ2-1, with D possibly TRBD2 on 6 matching bases. V was clipped by 3 bases and J by 6 bases, with 9 bases between them. CDR1 LGHNA and CDR2 YSLEER come from the germline V gene. The CDR3 contains 13 residues. Written as DNA, the CDR3 is TGCGCCAGCAGCCATGCGGGGCCCAATGAGCAGTTCTTC. It encodes CASSHAGPNEQFF.

There are many counts of this clonotype. The chain links TRBV6-5 to TRBJ1-3; no firm D call. Trimming pared 4 bases from V and 0 bases from J, leaving 10 bases between. Looked up from germline, CDR1 is MNHEY and CDR2 is SVGAGI. CDR3 length: 15 amino acids. The CDR3 loop is CASSLTDSSGNTIYF. CDR3 coding DNA: TGTGCCAGCAGTTTGACGGATAGCTCTGGAAACACCATATATTTT.

The chain recombines TRBV19 with TRBJ2-2, with D tentatively TRBD1 (5 bases). Germline CDR1 LNHDA, CDR2 SQIVND (reference sequence). This CDR3 is built from 13 residues. V lost 10 bases to trimming and J lost 5 bases, with 14 bases between them. CDR3 protein: CATQPQGTGELFF. The CDR3, as DNA: TGTGCCACCCAACCGCAGGGAACCGGGGAGCTGTTTTTT. Combining the CDR3 with reference TRBV19 and TRBJ2-2 gives the whole variable domain DGGITQSPKYLFRKEGQNVTLSCEQNLNHDAMYWYRQDPGQGLRLIYYSQIVNDFQKGDIAEGYSVSREKKESFPLTVTSAQKNPTAFYLCATQPQGTGELFFGEGSRLTVL.

At least ten counts were recorded for this clonotype. The V call is TRBV7-9, the J call TRBJ1-6, with D unresolved. The V and J ends lost 4 bases and 3 bases respectively, with 13 bases between them. The germline gives CDR1 SEHNR, CDR2 FQNEAQ (reference sequence). There are 16 residues in the CDR3. The CDR3: CASSSTETRYNSPLHF. CDR3 in DNA: TGTGCCAGCAGCTCGACGGAGACACGCTATAATTCACCCCTCCACTTT. Based on the CDR3 plus reference TRBV7-9 and TRBJ1-6, the full variable domain is DTGVSQNPRHKITKRGQNVTFRCDPISEHNRLYWYRQTLGQGPEFLTYFQNEAQLEKSRLLSDRFSAERPKGSFSTLEIQRTEQGDSAMYLCASSSTETRYNSPLHFGNGTRLTVT.

V gene TRBV6-1 combines with J gene TRBJ2-7, with no clear D. V gave up 5 bases and J gave up 0 bases, with 11 bases separating them. The CDR3 spans 14 residues. CDR1 is MNHNS and CDR2 is SASEGT in the germline V gene. CDR3: CASSSPVPSYEQYF. The CDR3, as DNA: TGTGCCAGCAGTTCTCCTGTCCCCTCCTACGAGCAGTACTTC.

The chain couples TRBV7-2 to TRBJ1-2; unclear D gene. CDR3 length: 12 amino acids. Trimming took off 4 bases at V and 7 bases at J, with 10 bases between the two ends. Germline CDR1 is SGHTA and CDR2 is FQGNSA. CDR3 coding DNA: TGTGCCAGCAGCTCCTACTTAGTTGGCTACACCTTC. The encoded protein is CASSSYLVGYTF. Filled out from reference TRBV7-2 and TRBJ1-2, the complete variable domain reads GAGVSQSPSNKVTEKGKDVELRCDPISGHTALYWYRQSLGQGLEFLIYFQGNSAPDKSGLPSDRFSAERTGGSVSTLTIQRTQQEDSAVYLCASSSYLVGYTFGSGTRLTVV.

V usage is TRBV7-2 and J usage is TRBJ2-1; TRBD1 or TRBD2 may be the D gene (6 bases each). This CDR3 has 14 amino acids. V was pared by 1 base and J by 6 bases, with 10 bases between. CDR1 is SGHTA, CDR2 FQGNSA, per germline. The CDR3 is CASSLDGGPNEQFF. CDR3 nucleotide sequence: TGTGCCAGCAGCTTAGATGGGGGGCCCAATGAGCAGTTCTTC.

This clonotype was picked up a small number of times. This CDR3 is CAISRKQGNQPQHF. The CDR3 DNA reads as TGTGCCATCAGCCGTAAACAGGGAAATCAGCCCCAGCATTTT. This chain connects TRBV10-3 to TRBJ1-5; possible D gene TRBD1, 6 bases. The V gene lost 6 bases and the J gene lost 4 bases, with 13 bases spanning the gap. The germline gives CDR1 ENHRY, CDR2 SYGVKD. The CDR3 covers 14 residues.

This clonotype has at least ten counts. The J gene is TRBJ2-4, the V gene TRBV24-1, with 13 bases that match TRBD2. Germline loops: CDR1 KGHDR, CDR2 SFDVKD. The CDR3 runs 14 residues. Trimming cost V 3 bases and J 13 bases; bases outside gene matches: 5. CDR3 sequence reads: CATSDPPTSGGQYF. CDR3 DNA: TGTGCCACCAGTGATCCCCCGACTAGCGGGGGGCAGTACTTC.